The 12 T cell receptor beta chains below all came from one sample that was sequenced in a study of CXCR3-negative and CXCR3-positive naive CD8 T cells. UMI labels and 5' RACE were used to prepare the TRB cDNA libraries. TCRdb re-called the 5' RACE reads and catalogs CDR3 proteins one per entry, DNA excluded. This sample contains 75,000 to 95,000 distinct CDR3 sequences. The material sequenced was naive CXCR3- CD8+ T cells from blood. Stated subset: CD45RO-CCR7+CD27+CD95- naive CD8+ T cells lacking CXCR3 (TNR3-). These receptors were obtained from a human donor in good health. Some clones in this sample may be carry-over from other donors' samples.

This chain's CDR3 is CASSPSGMENEKLFF. The chain carries TRBV7-6 and TRBJ1-4. This CDR3 has 15 amino acids. Looked up from germline, CDR1 is SGHVS and CDR2 is FNYEAQ.

V and J are TRBV21-1 and TRBJ1-5. TRBV21-1 is reported as a pseudogene. The CDR3 is 16 residues long. This CDR3 is CASSKIGRDGNQPQHF.

CDR3: CASSIGGLGGRETQYF. The genes are TRBV12-3 or TRBV12-4 and TRBJ2-5; checking the TCRdb D call of TRBD1 is not possible without DNA. This CDR3 is 16 amino acids long.

The V and J genes are TRBV30 and TRBJ1-1. Germline V gene data show CDR1 as GTSNPN and CDR2 as SVGIG (reference sequence). The CDR3 consists of 14 residues. The CDR3 here is CAWSWRQVNTEAFF.

The chain's CDR3 is CASSSPSYEQYF. V usage is TRBV7-8 and J usage is TRBJ2-7. Germline V gene lookup returns CDR1 SGHVS and CDR2 FQNEAQ. The length of the CDR3 is 12 residues.

This rearrangement joins TRBV12-3 or TRBV12-4 to TRBJ2-3; the TCRdb call, TRBD2, lacks DNA for checking. CDR3 length equals 16 residues. The CDR3 sequence is CASSPLERAVTDTHYF.

This sequence joins TRBV20-1 and TRBJ2-1; without DNA, the TCRdb call of TRBD2 cannot be checked. Looked up from germline, CDR1 is DFQATT and CDR2 is SNEGSKA (reference sequence). The CDR3 length is 16 residues. The CDR3 here is CSARPYTSVSYNEQFF.

The chain joins TRBV5-1 to TRBJ1-1; TCRdb proposes TRBD1, but this gene call is untestable without DNA. Germline V gene data show CDR1 as SGHRS and CDR2 as YFSETQ. The length of the CDR3 is 15 residues. CDR3 loop: CASSLFKGTNTEAFF.

The genes are TRBV6-5 and TRBJ1-3. The CDR3 loop spans 15 amino acids. Germline CDR1 MNHEY, CDR2 SVGAGI. CDR3 in amino acids: CASSLGGNSGNTIYF.

The chain employs TRBV12-3 or TRBV12-4 and TRBJ1-4; TCRdb indicates TRBD1, and absent DNA this call remains unverified. The CDR3 totals 16 residues. The CDR3 loop reads CASSLQGVVLSEELFF.

The V call is TRBV4-3, the J call TRBJ2-5; the D gene TCRdb calls, TRBD2, cannot be checked with no DNA. The CDR3 is made up of 15 amino acids. The germline CDR1 and CDR2 sequences are LGHNA and YSLEER. CDR3 loop: CASSQDGLVDETQYF.

The chain uses TRBV29-1 and TRBJ2-1; TCRdb's assignment of TRBD2 cannot be checked, as there is no DNA. There are 12 residues in the CDR3. Per germline, CDR1 SQVTM and CDR2 ANQGSEA. The CDR3 is CSGRGGYNEQFF.